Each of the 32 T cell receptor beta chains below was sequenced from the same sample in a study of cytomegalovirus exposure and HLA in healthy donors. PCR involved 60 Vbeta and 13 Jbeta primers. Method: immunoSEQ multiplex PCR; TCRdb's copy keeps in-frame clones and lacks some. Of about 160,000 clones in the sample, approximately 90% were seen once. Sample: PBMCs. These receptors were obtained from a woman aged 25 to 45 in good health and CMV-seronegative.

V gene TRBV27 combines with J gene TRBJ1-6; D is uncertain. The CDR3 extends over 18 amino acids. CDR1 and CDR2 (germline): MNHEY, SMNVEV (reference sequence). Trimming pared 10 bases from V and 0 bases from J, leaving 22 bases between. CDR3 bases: TGTGCCACCCGGCGAAGGCAGGAACTTAGCTCCTATAATTCACCCCTCCACTTT. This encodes CATRRRQELSSYNSPLHF.

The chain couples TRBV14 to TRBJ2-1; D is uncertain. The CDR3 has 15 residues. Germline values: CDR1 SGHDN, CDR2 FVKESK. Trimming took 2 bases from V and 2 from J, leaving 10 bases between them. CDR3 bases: TGTGCCAGCAGCCAATACACATTAACCTACAATGAGCAGTTCTTC. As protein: CASSQYTLTYNEQFF.

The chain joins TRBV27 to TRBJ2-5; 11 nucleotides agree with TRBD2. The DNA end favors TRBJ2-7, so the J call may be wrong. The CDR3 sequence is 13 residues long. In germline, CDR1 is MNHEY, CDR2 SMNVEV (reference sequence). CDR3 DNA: TGTGCCAGCAAGGGACTAGCGGACTACGAGCAGTACTTC. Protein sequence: CASKGLADYEQYF.

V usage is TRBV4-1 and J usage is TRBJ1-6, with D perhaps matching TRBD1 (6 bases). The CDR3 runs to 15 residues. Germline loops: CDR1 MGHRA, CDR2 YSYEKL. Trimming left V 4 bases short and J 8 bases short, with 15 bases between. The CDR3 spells CASSPRQESDSPLHF. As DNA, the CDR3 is TGCGCCAGCAGCCCACGACAGGAAAGTGATTCACCCCTCCACTTT.

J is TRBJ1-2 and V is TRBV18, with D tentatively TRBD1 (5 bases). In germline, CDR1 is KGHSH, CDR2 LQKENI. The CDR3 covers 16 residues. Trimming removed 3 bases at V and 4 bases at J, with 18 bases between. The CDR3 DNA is TGTGCCAGCTCACCGTTGGATACTTGGGGGGGCTATGGCTACACCTTC. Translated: CASSPLDTWGGYGYTF.

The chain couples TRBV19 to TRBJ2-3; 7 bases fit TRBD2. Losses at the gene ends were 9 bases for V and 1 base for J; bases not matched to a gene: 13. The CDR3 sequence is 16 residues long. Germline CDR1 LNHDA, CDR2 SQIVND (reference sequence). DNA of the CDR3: TGTGCCAGCCGCGTGGGGACTACCCTTGGCACAGATACGCAGTATTTT. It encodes CASRVGTTLGTDTQYF.

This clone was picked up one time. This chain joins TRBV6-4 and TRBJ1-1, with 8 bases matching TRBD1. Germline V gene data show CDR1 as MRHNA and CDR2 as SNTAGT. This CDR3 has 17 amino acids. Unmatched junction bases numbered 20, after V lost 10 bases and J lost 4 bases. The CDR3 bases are TGTGCCACATGGACAGGGAGGTCGAGAGGGGGGGGCACTGAAGCTTTCTTT. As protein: CATWTGRSRGGGTEAFF.

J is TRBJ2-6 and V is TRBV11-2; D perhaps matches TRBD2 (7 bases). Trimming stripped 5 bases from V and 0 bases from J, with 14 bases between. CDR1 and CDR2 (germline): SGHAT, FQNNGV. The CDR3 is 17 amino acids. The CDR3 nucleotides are TGTGCCAGCAGCCGAAGGGGGGGGGTCTCTGGGGCCAACGTCCTGACTTTC. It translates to CASSRRGGVSGANVLTF.

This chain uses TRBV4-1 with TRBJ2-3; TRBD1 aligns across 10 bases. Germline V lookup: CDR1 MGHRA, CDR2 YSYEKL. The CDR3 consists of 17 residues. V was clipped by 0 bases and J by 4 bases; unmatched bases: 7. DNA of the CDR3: TGCGCCAGCAGCCAAGATAGCGGACAGGGGGTTGCAGATACGCAGTATTTT. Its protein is CASSQDSGQGVADTQYF.

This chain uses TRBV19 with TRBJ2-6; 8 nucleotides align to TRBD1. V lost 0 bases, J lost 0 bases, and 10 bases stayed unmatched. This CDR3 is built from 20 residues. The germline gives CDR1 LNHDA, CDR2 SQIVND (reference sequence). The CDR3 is CASSIDRTGTGSSGANVLTF. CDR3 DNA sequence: TGTGCCAGTAGTATAGATCGGACCGGGACAGGTAGCTCTGGGGCCAACGTCCTGACTTTC.

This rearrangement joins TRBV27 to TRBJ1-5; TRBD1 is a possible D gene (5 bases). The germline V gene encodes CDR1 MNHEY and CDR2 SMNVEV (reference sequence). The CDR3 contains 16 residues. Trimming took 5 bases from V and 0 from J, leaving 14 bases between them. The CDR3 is CASSAYRKDSNQPQHF. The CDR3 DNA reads TGTGCCAGCAGTGCATACAGGAAGGATAGCAATCAGCCCCAGCATTTT.

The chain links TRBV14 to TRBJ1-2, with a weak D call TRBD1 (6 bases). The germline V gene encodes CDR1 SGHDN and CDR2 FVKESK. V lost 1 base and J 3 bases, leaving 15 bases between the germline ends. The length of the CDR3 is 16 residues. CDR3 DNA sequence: TGTGCCAGCAGCCAAGGTGCAGGGGAGCTGGACTATGGCTACACCTTC. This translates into CASSQGAGELDYGYTF.

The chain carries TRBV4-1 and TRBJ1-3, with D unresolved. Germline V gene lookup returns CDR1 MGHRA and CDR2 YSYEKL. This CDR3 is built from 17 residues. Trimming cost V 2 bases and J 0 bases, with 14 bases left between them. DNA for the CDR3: TGCGCCAGCAGCCAAAGCGTCAGCCCTGGCTCTGGAAACACCATATATTTT. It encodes CASSQSVSPGSGNTIYF.

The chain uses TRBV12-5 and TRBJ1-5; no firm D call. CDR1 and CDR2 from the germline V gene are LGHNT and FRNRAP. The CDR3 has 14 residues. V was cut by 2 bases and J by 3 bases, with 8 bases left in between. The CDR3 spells CASGLFPSNQPQHF. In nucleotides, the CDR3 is TGTGCTAGTGGTTTGTTTCCTTCCAATCAGCCCCAGCATTTT. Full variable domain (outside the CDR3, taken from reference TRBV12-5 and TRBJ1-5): DARVTQTPRHKVTEMGQEVTMRCQPILGHNTVFWYRQTMMQGLELLAYFRNRAPLDDSGMPKDRFSAEMPDATLATLKIQPSEPRDSAVYFCASGLFPSNQPQHFGDGTRLSIL.

The chain's CDR3 is CASTHRPGTGSSGANVLTF. CDR3 sequence (DNA): TGTGCCAGCACTCACCGGCCCGGGACAGGAAGCTCTGGGGCCAACGTCCTGACTTTC. The chain has TRBV28 and TRBJ2-6; 8 bases align to TRBD1. The CDR3 totals 19 residues. Germline V gives CDR1 MDHEN, CDR2 SYDVKM. V lost 7 bases and J lost 0; bases outside the gene matches: 14.

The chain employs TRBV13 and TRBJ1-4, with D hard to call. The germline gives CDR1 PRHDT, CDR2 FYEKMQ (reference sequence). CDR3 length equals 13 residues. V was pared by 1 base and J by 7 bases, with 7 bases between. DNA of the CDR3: TGTGCCAGCAGCTTAGAAGGAGGTGAAAAACTGTTTTTT. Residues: CASSLEGGEKLFF.

This CDR3 reads CASSPGGVAGANVLTF. The DNA of the CDR3 is TGTGCCAGCAGCCCTGGGGGGGTCGCTGGGGCCAACGTCCTGACTTTC. The rearrangement uses TRBV7-6 and TRBJ2-6, with 7 positions matching TRBD2. The CDR3 totals 16 residues. V was pared by 5 bases and J by 2 bases, with 6 bases of the junction left unmatched. Germline CDR1 is SGHVS and CDR2 is FNYEAQ.

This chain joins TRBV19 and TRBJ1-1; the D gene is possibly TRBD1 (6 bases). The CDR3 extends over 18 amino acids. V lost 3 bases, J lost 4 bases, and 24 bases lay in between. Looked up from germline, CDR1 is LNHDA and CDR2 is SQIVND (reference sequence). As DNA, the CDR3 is TGTGCCAGTAGTATTCTGTTGGGCGGGGGACGAGGGGGCACTGAAGCTTTCTTT. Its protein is CASSILLGGGRGGTEAFF.

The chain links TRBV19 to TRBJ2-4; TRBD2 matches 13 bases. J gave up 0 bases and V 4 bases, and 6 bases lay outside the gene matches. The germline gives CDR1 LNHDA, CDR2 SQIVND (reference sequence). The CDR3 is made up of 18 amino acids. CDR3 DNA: TGTGCCAGTAGTAGAGGGACTAGCGGGGCATTAGCCAAAAACATTCAGTACTTC. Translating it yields CASSRGTSGALAKNIQYF.

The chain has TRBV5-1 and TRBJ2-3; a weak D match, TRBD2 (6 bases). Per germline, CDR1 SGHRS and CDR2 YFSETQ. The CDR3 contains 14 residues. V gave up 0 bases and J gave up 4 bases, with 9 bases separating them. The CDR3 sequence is CASSLGGTADTQYF. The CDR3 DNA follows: TGCGCCAGCAGCTTGGGAGGGACTGCAGATACGCAGTATTTT.

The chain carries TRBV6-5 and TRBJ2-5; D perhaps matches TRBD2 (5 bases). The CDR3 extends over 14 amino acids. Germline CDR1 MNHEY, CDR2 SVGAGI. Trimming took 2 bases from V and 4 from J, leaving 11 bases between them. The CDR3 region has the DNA TGTGCCAGCAGTTACGATAGGGCGGGAGAGACCCAGTACTTC. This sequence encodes CASSYDRAGETQYF.

The CDR3 region has the DNA TGTGCCAGCAGCTCTAGGGGTGGAGCGAAAGAAGCTTTCTTT. This codes for CASSSRGGAKEAFF. This chain connects TRBV6-5 to TRBJ1-1; D might be TRBD1 (5 bases). V lost 6 bases and J lost 8, with 19 bases in between. In germline, CDR1 is MNHEY, CDR2 SVGAGI. The CDR3 is 14 residues long.

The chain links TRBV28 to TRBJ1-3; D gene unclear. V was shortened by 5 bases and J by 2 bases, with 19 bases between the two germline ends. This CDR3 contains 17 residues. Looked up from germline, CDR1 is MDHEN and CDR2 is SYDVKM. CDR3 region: CASSPHTSRVAGNTIYF. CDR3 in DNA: TGTGCCAGCAGTCCTCATACCTCCCGGGTGGCTGGAAACACCATATATTTT.

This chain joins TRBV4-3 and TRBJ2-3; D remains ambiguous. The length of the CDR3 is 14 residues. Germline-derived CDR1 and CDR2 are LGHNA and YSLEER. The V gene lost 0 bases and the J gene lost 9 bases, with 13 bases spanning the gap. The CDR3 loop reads CASSQDVRLTTQYF. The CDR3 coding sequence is TGCGCCAGCAGCCAAGATGTGCGACTCACCACGCAGTATTTT.

DNA of the CDR3: TGTGCCACCAGCCCAGGGTTCGGGAGACCAAGGGCTAACTATGGCTACACCTTC. This gives the protein CATSPGFGRPRANYGYTF. The genes are TRBV15 and TRBJ1-2, with a weak D call TRBD1 (5 bases). The CDR3 contains 18 residues. V lost 5 bases and J lost 0, with 22 bases in between. In germline, CDR1 is LNHNV, CDR2 YYDKDF (reference sequence).

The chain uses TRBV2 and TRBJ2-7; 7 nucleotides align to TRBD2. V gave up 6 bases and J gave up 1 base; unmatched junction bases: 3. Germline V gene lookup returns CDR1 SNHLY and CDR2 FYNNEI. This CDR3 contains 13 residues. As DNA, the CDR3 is TGTGCCAGCAGCGCTAGCGGATCCTACGAGCAGTACTTC. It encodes CASSASGSYEQYF.

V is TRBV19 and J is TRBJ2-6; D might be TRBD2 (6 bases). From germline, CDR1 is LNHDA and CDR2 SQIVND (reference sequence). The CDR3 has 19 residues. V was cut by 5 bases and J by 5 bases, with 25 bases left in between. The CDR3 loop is CASSSNPPQRAGWANVLTF. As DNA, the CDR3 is TGTGCCAGTAGTTCCAACCCCCCGCAGCGGGCAGGCTGGGCCAACGTCCTGACTTTC.

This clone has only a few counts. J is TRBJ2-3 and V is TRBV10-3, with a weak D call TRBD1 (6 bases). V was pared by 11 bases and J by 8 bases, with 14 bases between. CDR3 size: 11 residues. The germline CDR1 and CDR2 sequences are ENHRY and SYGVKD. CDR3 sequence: CAPRTEGTQYF. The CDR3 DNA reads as TGTGCCCCACGGACAGAGGGTACGCAGTATTTT.

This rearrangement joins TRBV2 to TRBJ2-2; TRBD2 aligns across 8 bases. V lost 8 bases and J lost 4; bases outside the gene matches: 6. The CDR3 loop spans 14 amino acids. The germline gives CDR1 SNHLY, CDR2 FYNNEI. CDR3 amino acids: CASAREGFTGELFF. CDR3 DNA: TGTGCCAGCGCACGGGAGGGGTTCACCGGGGAGCTGTTTTTT.

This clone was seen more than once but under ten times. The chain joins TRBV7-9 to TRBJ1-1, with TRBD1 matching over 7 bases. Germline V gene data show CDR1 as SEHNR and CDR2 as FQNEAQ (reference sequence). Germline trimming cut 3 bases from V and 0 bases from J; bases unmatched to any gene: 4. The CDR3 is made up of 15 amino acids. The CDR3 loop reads CASSFPDRVNTEAFF. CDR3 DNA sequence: TGTGCCAGCAGCTTTCCCGACAGGGTGAACACTGAAGCTTTCTTT. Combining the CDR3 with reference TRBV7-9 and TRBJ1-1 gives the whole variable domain DTGVSQNPRHKITKRGQNVTFRCDPISEHNRLYWYRQTLGQGPEFLTYFQNEAQLEKSRLLSDRFSAERPKGSFSTLEIQRTEQGDSAMYLCASSFPDRVNTEAFFGQGTRLTVV.

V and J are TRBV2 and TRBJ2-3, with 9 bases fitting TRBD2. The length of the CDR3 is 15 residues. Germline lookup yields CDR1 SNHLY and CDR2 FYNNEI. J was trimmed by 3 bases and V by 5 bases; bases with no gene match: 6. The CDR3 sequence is CASSPDLAGTDTQYF. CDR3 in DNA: TGTGCCAGCAGTCCTGACCTAGCGGGAACAGATACGCAGTATTTT.

CDR3 nucleotides: TGCGCCAGCAGTGTGGTAGGGGCCGATACGCAGTATTTT. It translates to CASSVVGADTQYF. The rearrangement links TRBV10-1 to TRBJ2-3, with D perhaps matching TRBD1 (5 bases). Between the trimmed V and J ends, which lost 4 bases and 6 bases, there was a span of 11 bases. The V gene's germline CDR1 is WNHNN and CDR2 SYGVQD (reference sequence). This CDR3 is built from 13 residues.